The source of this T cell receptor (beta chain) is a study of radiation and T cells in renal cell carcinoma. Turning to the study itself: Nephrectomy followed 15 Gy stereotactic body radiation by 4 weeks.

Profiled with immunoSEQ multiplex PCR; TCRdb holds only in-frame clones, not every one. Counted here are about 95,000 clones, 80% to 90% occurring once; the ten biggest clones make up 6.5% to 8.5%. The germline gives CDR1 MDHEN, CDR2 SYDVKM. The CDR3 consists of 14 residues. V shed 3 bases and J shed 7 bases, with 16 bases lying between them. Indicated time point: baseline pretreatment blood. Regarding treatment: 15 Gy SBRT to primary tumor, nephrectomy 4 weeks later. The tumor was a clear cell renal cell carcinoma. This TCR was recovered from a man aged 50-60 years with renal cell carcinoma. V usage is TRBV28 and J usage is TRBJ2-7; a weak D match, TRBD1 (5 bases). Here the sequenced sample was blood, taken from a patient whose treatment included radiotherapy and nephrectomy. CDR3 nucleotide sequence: TGTGCCAGCAGTTTTGCAGGGCCGATGGGGGAGCAGTACTTC. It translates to CASSFAGPMGEQYF.